The TCR beta chain under discussion was sequenced for a study of blood T cells in healthy people across ages. General observations from the study: Fewer expanded clones and more diversity marked long-lived versus aged donors.

Then a second PCR, running about 7 to 11 cycles, was carried out with a sample-barcoded 5' primer and a J-beta primer mix. Researchers report that each sample yielded at least 3 million CDR3-containing paired-end reads. TCRdb re-derived calls from the 5' RACE reads in MiXCR, one entry per CDR3 protein. The sample carries 1.5 million to 2 million distinct CDR3 sequences, around half recorded once. The CDR3 has 15 amino acids. With V trimmed by 0 bases and J by 6 bases, 5 bases remained unmatched. Germline assignment: CDR1 SGDLS and CDR2 YYNGEE. This clonotype turned up a few times. Antigen: not known. At least 6.5 million PBMCs were isolated per sample.

The sequenced sample consisted of blood. The chain couples TRBV9 to TRBJ2-1; TRBD1 matches 8 bases. The source of this sequence is a middle-aged woman in good health. CDR3 sequence: CASSVGRQGFNEQFF. CDR3 coding DNA: TGTGCCAGCAGCGTAGGTAGACAGGGGTTCAATGAGCAGTTCTTC.